This section outlines one TCR beta chain sequence together with its context. The data stem from a study of cytomegalovirus exposure and HLA in healthy donors. In germline, CDR1 is SGDLS, CDR2 YYNGEE. The CDR3 runs to 18 residues. V dropped 4 bases and J dropped 3; count of bases not matched to a gene: 9. This PCR relied on a set of 60 Vbeta primers and 13 Jbeta primers. Some clones are missing from TCRdb's copy, which holds only in-frame ones; the method was immunoSEQ multiplex PCR. The sample yields 90,000 to 110,000 clones, over 70% seen once. The clonotype comes from a male donor in good health and CMV-seronegative. The rearrangement links TRBV9 to TRBJ2-4; 14 bases match TRBD2. The specimen was PBMCs. This chain's CDR3 is CASSPGTSGRGDKNIQYF. The DNA for the CDR3 is TGTGCCAGCAGCCCCGGGACTAGCGGGAGAGGGGACAAAAACATTCAGTACTTC.